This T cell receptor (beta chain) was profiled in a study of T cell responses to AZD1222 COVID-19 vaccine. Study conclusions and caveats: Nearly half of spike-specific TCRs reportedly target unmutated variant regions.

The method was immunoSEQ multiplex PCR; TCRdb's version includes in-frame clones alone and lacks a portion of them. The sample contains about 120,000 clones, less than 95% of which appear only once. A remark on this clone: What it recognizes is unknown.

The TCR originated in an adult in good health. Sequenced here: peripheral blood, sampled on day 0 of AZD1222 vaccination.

CDR3: CASSKHVITNGLASLVGQYF. The CDR3 coding sequence is TGTGCCAGTAGTAAGCACGTGATCACTAACGGACTAGCGTCTCTAGTAGGGCAGTATTTT. The V gene is TRBV19, the J gene TRBJ2-3; 9 bases align to TRBD2. Unmatched junction bases numbered 28, after V lost 4 bases and J lost 11 bases. CDR3 length: 20 residues. CDR1 is LNHDA, CDR2 SQIVND, per germline (reference sequence). The variable domain in full, with the rest retrieved from reference TRBV19 and TRBJ2-3, is DGGITQSPKYLFRKEGQNVTLSCEQNLNHDAMYWYRQDPGQGLRLIYYSQIVNDFQKGDIAEGYSVSREKKESFPLTVTSAQKNPTAFYLCASSKHVITNGLASLVGQYFGPGTRLTVL.